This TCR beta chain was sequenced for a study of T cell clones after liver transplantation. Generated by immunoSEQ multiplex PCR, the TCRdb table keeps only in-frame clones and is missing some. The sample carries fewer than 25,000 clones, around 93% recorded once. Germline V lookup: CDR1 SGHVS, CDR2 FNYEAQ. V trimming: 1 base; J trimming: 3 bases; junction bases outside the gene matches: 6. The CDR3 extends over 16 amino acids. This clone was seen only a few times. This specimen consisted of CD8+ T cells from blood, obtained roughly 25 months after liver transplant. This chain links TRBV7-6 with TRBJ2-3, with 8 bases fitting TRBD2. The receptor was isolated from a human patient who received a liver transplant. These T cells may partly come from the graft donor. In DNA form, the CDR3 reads TGTGCCAGCAGCTTAGACGGCGGGAGGTGGACAGATACGCAGTATTTT. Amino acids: CASSLDGGRWTDTQYF.